This is a list of T cell receptor beta chains from one sample in a study of blood T cell repertoires in COVID-19. Sequencing used immunoSEQ multiplex PCR; TCRdb keeps in-frame clones, though not all of them. The sample has some 490,000 clones, over 75% seen once. Material for sequencing was peripheral blood. These receptors originate from a human donor in a cohort sampled during active COVID-19. Each CDR3 is given with its conserved first and last residue. Fields, in order: clone size, J gene, V gene, D gene, CDR3 DNA, CDR3 protein. A D gene is named only where the DNA matches it firmly. Not every row has a clone size; where given, it reads once, few, many or a size class.

>-|TRBJ2-2|TRBV18|TRBD2
TGTGCCAGCTCACCAGGACTAGTAGGGGCCACCGGGGAGCTGTTTTTT
CASSPGLVGATGELFF
>-|TRBJ2-5|TRBV19|-
TGTGCCAGTAGTATATCCGGGAGTGGCGGCGAGACCCAGTACTTC
CASSISGSGGETQYF
>-|TRBJ1-1|TRBV4-2|TRBD1
TGTGCCAGCACCCGCGACAGGGTGAACACTGAAGCTTTCTTT
CASTRDRVNTEAFF
>once|TRBJ1-3|TRBV28|TRBD1
TGTGCCAGCAGTCCCCGTCCGGACAGGATGGTTCTCTCTGGAAACACCATATATTTT
CASSPRPDRMVLSGNTIYF
>-|TRBJ1-1|TRBV28|-
TGTGCCAGCCCCCCGTCCAGGATGAACACTGAAGCTTTCTTT
CASPPSRMNTEAFF
>-|TRBJ1-3|TRBV10-3|-
TGTGCCATCAGTCCCGACAGGTTCTCTGGAAACACCATATATTTT
CAISPDRFSGNTIYF
>once|TRBJ2-3|TRBV7-8|-
TGTGCCAGCAGCTTAGCCCAGTCAGATACGCAGTATTTT
CASSLAQSDTQYF
>-|TRBJ2-6|TRBV7-3|-
TGTGCCAGCAGCGGAAACGGGGGAGACTCTGGGGCCAACGTCCTGACTTTC
CASSGNGGDSGANVLTF
>-|TRBJ2-1|TRBV12-5|-
TGTGCTAGTGGTAACATCGATGAGCAGTTCTTC
CASGNIDEQFF
>few|TRBJ1-1|TRBV6-5|TRBD1
TGTGCCAGCAGTTATTACGGGACAGCGACTGAAGCTTTCTTT
CASSYYGTATEAFF
>-|TRBJ1-4|TRBV3-1/TRBV3-2|TRBD1
TGTGCCAGCAGCCAAGCCCCAGGGGGTAATGAAAAACTGTTTTTT
CASSQAPGGNEKLFF
>-|TRBJ1-5|TRBV6-2/TRBV6-3|-
TGTGCCAGCAGTTACGTAGGAGATCAGCCCCAGCATTTT
CASSYVGDQPQHF
>-|TRBJ1-3|TRBV6-5|TRBD1
TGTGCCAGCACCTCGGACAGGGGCACGGGAAACACCATATATTTT
CASTSDRGTGNTIYF
>-|TRBJ2-2|TRBV30|TRBD1
TGTGCCTGGAGAGGCCGGGACAGGAGACCCGGGGAGCTGTTTTTT
CAWRGRDRRPGELFF
>-|TRBJ1-2|TRBV5-4|TRBD1
TGTGCCAGCAGGGTGACAGGGGGCGGGTATGGCTACACCTTC
CASRVTGGGYGYTF
>-|TRBJ2-7|TRBV18|-
TGTGCCAGCCCACCACCAGACAGGCGGTCCTACGAGCAGTACTTC
CASPPPDRRSYEQYF
>-|TRBJ1-1|TRBV27|TRBD1
TGTGCCAGCAGTTTACGGGGGACAGGGGGCACCATACGTGAAGCTTTCTTT
CASSLRGTGGTIREAFF
>few|TRBJ2-7|TRBV20-1|-
TGCAGTGCTAGTGGAGATCCCTACGAGCAGTACTTC
CSASGDPYEQYF